The 23 T cell receptor beta chains listed next were all sequenced from one sample in a study of blood T cell repertoires in COVID-19. Sequencing was performed with immunoSEQ multiplex PCR; in TCRdb, only in-frame clones are kept and a portion is missing. Among some 300,000 clones listed, 85% to 90% were seen once. The material sequenced was PBMCs or T cells enriched from blood (not recorded which). The receptor source for this set is a young man who had recovered from COVID-19.

As DNA, the CDR3 is TGTGCCAGCAGCAGGGGAGGAGGGAAGTCGGTAGTTTATGGCTACACCTTC. It encodes CASSRGGGKSVVYGYTF. The chain uses TRBV21-1 and TRBJ1-2. TRBV21-1 is shown as a pseudogene. This CDR3 is 17 amino acids long.

This chain connects TRBV15 to TRBJ2-3, with D perhaps TRBD1 (5 bases). Germline-derived CDR1 and CDR2 are LNHNV and YYDKDF (reference sequence). The V end was cut by 2 bases, the J end by 4 bases, with 10 bases between. The CDR3 contains 14 residues. CDR3 sequence (DNA): TGTGCCACCAGCAGACGGACAAGGGCAGATACGCAGTATTTT. Amino acid sequence: CATSRRTRADTQYF.

V gene TRBV9 combines with J gene TRBJ2-1, with TRBD1 identical over 9 bases. V dropped 4 bases and J dropped 6; count of bases not matched to a gene: 11. CDR3 length: 16 amino acids. Germline assignment: CDR1 SGDLS and CDR2 YYNGEE. CDR3 sequence reads: CASSILPGQGTNEQFF. The CDR3 bases are TGTGCCAGCAGCATACTTCCGGGACAGGGTACCAATGAGCAGTTCTTC.

The rearrangement joins TRBV5-1 to TRBJ1-4; a weak D match, TRBD1 (5 bases). The CDR3 contains 15 residues. Germline V gene sequence: CDR1 SGHRS, CDR2 YFSETQ. V shed 0 bases and J shed 13 bases, with 19 bases lying between them. CDR3 in amino acids: CASSLGSWSEDRLFF. DNA for the CDR3: TGCGCCAGCAGCTTGGGTAGTTGGAGCGAAGACAGACTGTTTTTT.

The chain joins TRBV24-1 to TRBJ1-5, with a weak D call TRBD1 (5 bases). Trimming left V 7 bases short and J 3 bases short, with 12 bases between. This CDR3 has 14 residues. CDR1 and CDR2 (germline): KGHDR, SFDVKD. CDR3 in DNA: TGTGCCACCAGAGAAGACAGTTCCAATCAGCCCCAGCATTTT. Amino acid sequence: CATREDSSNQPQHF.

This chain links TRBV2 with TRBJ1-1; a weak D match, TRBD1 (6 bases). The V gene lost 8 bases and the J gene lost 10 bases, with 23 bases spanning the gap. The CDR3 sequence is 14 residues long. Germline V gene sequence: CDR1 SNHLY, CDR2 FYNNEI. CDR3 DNA sequence: TGTGCCAGCTGCCCCAACGGGCAGGGGCCTCGAGCTTTCTTT. Protein sequence: CASCPNGQGPRAFF.

The chain is built from TRBV9 and TRBJ2-3, with a weak D call TRBD1 (6 bases). This CDR3 spans 15 amino acids. Deletions cut 3 bases from V and 0 bases from J, with 11 bases between. The V gene's germline CDR1 is SGDLS and CDR2 YYNGEE. CDR3 residues: CASSADQGSTDTQYF. Here the CDR3 DNA reads TGTGCCAGCAGCGCCGATCAGGGGAGCACAGATACGCAGTATTTT. The complete variable domain, with remaining parts taken from reference TRBV9 and TRBJ2-3, reads DSGVTQTPKHLITATGQRVTLRCSPRSGDLSVYWYQQSLDQGLQFLIQYYNGEERAKGNILERFSAQQFPDLHSELNLSSLELGDSALYFCASSADQGSTDTQYFGPGTRLTVL.

This rearrangement joins TRBV19 to TRBJ1-1; possible D gene TRBD1, 6 bases. The germline gives CDR1 LNHDA, CDR2 SQIVND (reference sequence). V lost 6 bases and J lost 2, with 16 bases in between. The CDR3 spans 15 residues. CDR3 residues: CASSRLDSLNTEAFF. As DNA, the CDR3 is TGTGCCAGTAGCAGACTGGACAGTTTAAACACTGAAGCTTTCTTT.

To note about this clone: Distinct nucleotide sequences in the sample also encode this CDR3. The chain links TRBV18 to TRBJ1-4; no firm D call. The V end lost 6 bases, the J end lost 5 bases, and 13 bases lay between the germline ends. Germline CDR1 KGHSH, CDR2 LQKENI. The CDR3 sequence is 14 residues long. CDR3 nucleotides: TGTGCCAGCTCGCCGGCACGGGGAAATGAAAAACTGTTTTTT. Translating gives CASSPARGNEKLFF.

The J gene is TRBJ2-3, the V gene TRBV13, with TRBD2 as a possible D gene (5 bases). The CDR3 has 14 residues. The V gene lost 3 bases and the J gene lost 3 bases, with 10 bases spanning the gap. Germline-derived CDR1 and CDR2 are PRHDT and FYEKMQ (reference sequence). The CDR3, as DNA: TGTGCCAGCAGCTTTCGGACTCTTACAGATACGCAGTATTTT. This gives the protein CASSFRTLTDTQYF.

The chain combines TRBV5-4 with TRBJ1-4; 7 bases match TRBD1. CDR1 is SGHNT and CDR2 is YYREEE in the germline V gene (reference sequence). V was clipped by 1 base and J by 3 bases; unmatched bases: 6. This CDR3 is built from 16 residues. The CDR3 DNA reads as TGTGCCAGCAGCTTGTTCCCGACAGGGTCTAATGAAAAACTGTTTTTT. Protein: CASSLFPTGSNEKLFF.

The chain recombines TRBV9 with TRBJ2-3, with 9 bases that match TRBD2. J lost 6 bases, V lost 0 bases, and 11 bases had no gene match. This CDR3 spans 17 amino acids. The germline V gene has CDR1 SGDLS and CDR2 YYNGEE. The CDR3 DNA reads as TGTGCCAGCAGCGTAGTTTCGTTGGCGGGGGGGCTCGATACGCAGTATTTT. Translating gives CASSVVSLAGGLDTQYF.

This clone was seen a handful of times. This chain uses TRBV29-1 with TRBJ2-7; TRBD1 agrees at 8 bases. V lost 7 bases, J lost 0 bases, and 5 bases stayed unmatched. This CDR3 is built from 13 residues. Germline V gives CDR1 SQVTM, CDR2 ANQGSEA. The CDR3 loop reads CSAGQGISYEQYF. CDR3 in DNA: TGCAGCGCCGGACAGGGTATCTCCTACGAGCAGTACTTC.

V and J are TRBV11-2 and TRBJ2-7; 8 bases line up with TRBD1. The germline gives CDR1 SGHAT, CDR2 FQNNGV. The V and J ends lost 2 bases and 0 bases, in that order; junction bases with no gene match: 6. The CDR3 covers 16 residues. For the CDR3, the DNA is TGTGCCAGCAGCTTACTCGGACAGGGAAACTCCTACGAGCAGTACTTC. Protein sequence: CASSLLGQGNSYEQYF. Combining the CDR3 with reference TRBV11-2 and TRBJ2-7 gives the whole variable domain EAGVAQSPRYKIIEKRQSVAFWCNPISGHATLYWYQQILGQGPKLLIQFQNNGVVDDSQLPKDRFSAERLKGVDSTLKIQPAKLEDSAVYLCASSLLGQGNSYEQYFGPGTRLTVT.

The rearrangement links TRBV12-3 or TRBV12-4 to TRBJ2-7; D unresolved. The length of the CDR3 is 12 residues. The V end was cut by 6 bases, the J end by 3 bases, with 9 bases between. The CDR3 DNA sequence: TGTGCCAGCAGCCCCTCTATCTACGAGCAGTACTTC. Its protein product is CASSPSIYEQYF.

The V gene is TRBV6-1, the J gene TRBJ1-2, with D unclear. Germline CDR1 MNHNS, CDR2 SASEGT. V lost 0 bases and J 2 bases, leaving 10 bases between the germline ends. This CDR3 spans 15 amino acids. The CDR3, as DNA: TGTGCCAGCAGTGAAGCCGAGGTCCCAAACTATGGCTACACCTTC. It codes for CASSEAEVPNYGYTF.

V usage is TRBV5-1 and J usage is TRBJ2-5; possibly TRBD1 for D (5 bases). CDR3 size: 15 residues. The V and J ends lost 2 bases and 2 bases respectively, with 13 bases between them. Looked up from germline, CDR1 is SGHRS and CDR2 is YFSETQ. The CDR3 is CASSFETVAQETQYF. The CDR3 nucleotides are TGCGCCAGCAGCTTCGAGACAGTAGCTCAAGAGACCCAGTACTTC.

The CDR3 nucleotides are TGTGCCAGTAGTATAGTGGGTGACAGACCTGGCTACACCTTC. It specifies CASSIVGDRPGYTF. The gene calls are TRBV19 and TRBJ1-2, with D maybe TRBD1 (5 bases). Germline CDR1 is LNHDA and CDR2 is SQIVND (reference sequence). The CDR3 is made up of 14 amino acids. The germline V and J ends were trimmed by 1 base and 7 bases, with 13 bases remaining between them.

V usage is TRBV4-1 and J usage is TRBJ1-2; maybe TRBD1 (6 bases). V lost 1 base to trimming and J lost 1 base, with 10 bases between them. The CDR3 covers 15 residues. Germline loops: CDR1 MGHRA, CDR2 YSYEKL. CDR3 nucleotides: TGCGCCAGCAGCCAAGGACAGGCAAATAACTATGGCTACACCTTC. It yields the protein CASSQGQANNYGYTF.

The sample holds one count of this clone. This chain connects TRBV27 to TRBJ2-1; 10 bases fit TRBD2. Germline trimming cut 3 bases from V and 4 bases from J; bases unmatched to any gene: 6. From germline, CDR1 is MNHEY and CDR2 SMNVEV (reference sequence). CDR3 length equals 16 residues. The CDR3 DNA sequence: TGTGCCAGCAGTTTGCCCACTAGCGGGGTATACAATGAGCAGTTCTTC. Translation: CASSLPTSGVYNEQFF.

As DNA, the CDR3 is TGCGCCAGCAGTTCAGGACAGGGGGCGCGCGCTAATGAAAAACTGTTTTTT. It encodes CASSSGQGARANEKLFF. The chain couples TRBV5-1 to TRBJ1-4; 11 nucleotides align to TRBD1. Germline V gene sequence: CDR1 SGHRS, CDR2 YFSETQ. CDR3 length: 17 residues. V shed 5 bases and J 3 bases; nucleotides not matched to a gene: 9.

The rearrangement links TRBV30 to TRBJ1-1; tentative D call: TRBD1 (6 bases). The V gene's germline CDR1 is GTSNPN and CDR2 SVGIG (reference sequence). V was pared by 3 bases and J by 4 bases, with 18 bases between. CDR3 length: 15 amino acids. CDR3 sequence (DNA): TGTGCCTGGAGGAAAAGGACAGTTTTTTTCACTGAAGCTTTCTTT. It encodes CAWRKRTVFFTEAFF.

The gene calls are TRBV5-1 and TRBJ2-5; D ambiguous. The CDR3 is 15 residues long. Germline loops: CDR1 SGHRS, CDR2 YFSETQ. With 0 bases removed from V and 2 bases from J, the gap between germline ends came to 11 bases. The CDR3 here is CASSLAVGGQETQYF. CDR3 nucleotides: TGCGCCAGCAGCTTGGCCGTCGGCGGTCAAGAGACCCAGTACTTC.